Listed here are 32 T cell receptor beta chains from one sample, sequenced in a study of blood T cell repertoires in COVID-19. TCRdb's table, derived via immunoSEQ multiplex PCR, lists solely in-frame clones and lacks some. Of approximately 150,000 clones detected, 79% appear once; the ten largest clones hold roughly 19%. Input material: PBMCs or T cells enriched from blood (not recorded which). The receptors come from a woman aged 70-85 years in a cohort exposed to, infected with or recovered from COVID-19 (not recorded which).

The table lists this clone with a count of one. The chain couples TRBV7-2 to TRBJ2-3; perhaps TRBD2 as D (6 bases). The germline V gene has CDR1 SGHTA and CDR2 FQGNSA. V lost 5 bases and J 4 bases, leaving 16 bases between the germline ends. This CDR3 is 15 amino acids long. The CDR3 protein is CASSPGTLRADTQYF. The CDR3 DNA follows: TGTGCCAGCAGCCCCGGGACTTTAAGGGCAGATACGCAGTATTTT.

The rearrangement uses TRBV19 and TRBJ2-6; D gene unclear. The CDR3 sequence is 16 residues long. Per germline, CDR1 LNHDA and CDR2 SQIVND (reference sequence). V was shortened by 4 bases and J by 2 bases, with 12 bases between the two germline ends. CDR3 DNA: TGTGCCAGTAGTACCTATAGCATTCCTGGGGCCAACGTCCTGACTTTC. Amino acids: CASSTYSIPGANVLTF.

A single count supports this clone. The chain is built from TRBV4-3 and TRBJ2-1; 7 bases fit TRBD2. Germline CDR1 and CDR2: LGHNA and YSLEER. There are 15 residues in the CDR3. The V and J ends lost 0 bases and 4 bases, in that order; junction bases with no gene match: 3. This CDR3 reads CASSQELAPYNEQFF. The CDR3 DNA reads TGCGCCAGCAGCCAAGAACTAGCGCCATACAATGAGCAGTTCTTC.

The genes are TRBV11-1 and TRBJ1-1, with D possibly TRBD1 on 6 matching bases. Trimming removed 5 bases at V and 1 base at J, with 14 bases between. Germline V CDR1 and CDR2: SGHAT, FQDESV (reference sequence). CDR3 length: 15 residues. The CDR3 is CASSQPGHANTEAFF. CDR3 bases: TGTGCCAGCAGCCAACCGGGACACGCGAACACTGAAGCTTTCTTT.

There are a few counts of this clone. The rearrangement links TRBV7-2 to TRBJ2-5, with D tentatively TRBD2 (5 bases). The CDR3 is 15 amino acids. The germline V gene has CDR1 SGHTA and CDR2 FQGNSA. Deletions cut 5 bases from V and 5 bases from J, with 18 bases between. For the CDR3, the DNA is TGTGCCAGCAGCCCACAGATCGCAACGGGGGAGACCCAGTACTTC. It encodes CASSPQIATGETQYF.

The gene calls are TRBV6-1 and TRBJ1-1; TRBD1 is a possible D gene (6 bases). The germline CDR1 and CDR2 sequences are MNHNS and SASEGT. The ends were cut back, 5 bases at V and 3 bases at J, with 19 bases in the middle. CDR3 length: 16 residues. CDR3 sequence reads: CASSQGRGVRDTEAFF. The CDR3 bases are TGTGCCAGCAGTCAAGGCAGGGGAGTACGGGACACTGAAGCTTTCTTT.

The V and J genes are TRBV12-3 or TRBV12-4 and TRBJ2-7; tentative D call: TRBD2 (6 bases). The CDR3 extends over 13 amino acids. Trimming stripped 2 bases from V and 5 bases from J, with 10 bases between. CDR3 coding DNA: TGTGCCAGCAGTTTAAGGCCTAGCGACGAGCAGTACTTC. Its protein product is CASSLRPSDEQYF.

The chain recombines TRBV11-2 with TRBJ2-1; maybe TRBD1 (6 bases). From germline, CDR1 is SGHAT and CDR2 FQNNGV. V was shortened by 1 base and J by 5 bases, with 12 bases between the two germline ends. The CDR3 covers 15 residues. CDR3 amino acids: CASSLGDRQHNEQFF. The CDR3 region has the DNA TGTGCCAGCAGCTTAGGTGACAGGCAACACAATGAGCAGTTCTTC.

This chain links TRBV7-2 with TRBJ2-1; a weak D match, TRBD1 (5 bases). In germline, CDR1 is SGHTA, CDR2 FQGNSA. The length of the CDR3 is 16 residues. Trimming shortened V by 5 bases and J by 14 bases, and 28 bases separated the two germline ends. This chain's CDR3 is CASSTRTRPASRDKFF. DNA for the CDR3: TGTGCCAGCAGCACTCGGACAAGGCCCGCGTCCCGTGACAAGTTCTTC.

J is TRBJ2-3 and V is TRBV5-1; the D gene is possibly TRBD2 (6 bases). CDR1 is SGHRS and CDR2 is YFSETQ in the germline V gene. This CDR3 is built from 16 residues. The V and J ends lost 0 bases and 1 base respectively, with 12 bases between them. The CDR3 sequence: CASSLAGGVGTDTQYF. Written as DNA, the CDR3 is TGCGCCAGCAGCTTGGCCGGAGGGGTGGGCACAGATACGCAGTATTTT.

The chain joins TRBV2 to TRBJ2-3; 8 bases align to TRBD1. Losses at the gene ends were 5 bases for V and 3 bases for J; bases not matched to a gene: 7. Germline lookup yields CDR1 SNHLY and CDR2 FYNNEI. CDR3 length equals 15 residues. The CDR3 DNA is TGTGCCAGCAGTTGGACAGGGACCCGAACAGATACGCAGTATTTT. Translated: CASSWTGTRTDTQYF.

This sequence joins TRBV15 and TRBJ2-7; 13 bases line up with TRBD2. With V trimmed by 3 bases and J by 0 bases, 8 bases remained unmatched. Germline V gene sequence: CDR1 LNHNV, CDR2 YYDKDF (reference sequence). This CDR3 comprises 18 residues. CDR3 sequence (DNA): TGTGCCACCAGCAGTCACAAGACTAGCGGGAGGAGCTCCTACGAGCAGTACTTC. It is translated as CATSSHKTSGRSSYEQYF.

The chain links TRBV5-1 to TRBJ2-1; TRBD1 matches at 11 bases. The CDR3 sequence is 14 residues long. The ends lost 4 bases at V and 8 bases at J; junction bases unmatched: 5. Per the germline V gene, CDR1 is SGHRS and CDR2 is YFSETQ. CDR3 protein: CASSLRTGGDEQFF. CDR3 nucleotide sequence: TGCGCCAGCAGCCTTAGGACAGGGGGCGATGAGCAGTTCTTC.

The chain couples TRBV11-2 to TRBJ2-5; 7 bases line up with TRBD1. V shed 0 bases, J shed 2 bases, and the junction held 0 bases outside the gene matches. This CDR3 contains 14 residues. Germline CDR1 reads SGHAT; CDR2 reads FQNNGV. The CDR3 loop reads CASSLDRGQETQYF. The CDR3 bases are TGTGCCAGCAGCTTAGACAGGGGGCAAGAGACCCAGTACTTC.

J is TRBJ2-1 and V is TRBV7-3, with D perhaps matching TRBD2 (7 bases). Trimming removed 0 bases at V and 14 bases at J, with 11 bases between. CDR1 and CDR2 (germline): SGHTA, FQGTGA. The CDR3 runs to 12 residues. CDR3 protein: CASSLTGGGKFF. Written as DNA, the CDR3 is TGTGCCAGCAGCTTAACGGGAGGGGGAAAGTTCTTC.

The chain uses TRBV6-5 and TRBJ1-1, with 8 bases that match TRBD1. Germline CDR1 is MNHEY and CDR2 is SVGAGI. The CDR3 length is 15 residues. With V trimmed by 5 bases and J by 2 bases, 7 bases remained unmatched. The CDR3 coding sequence is TGTGCCAGCAGTCCAGAAGACAGGGGTAACACTGAAGCTTTCTTT. Its translation: CASSPEDRGNTEAFF.

The chain employs TRBV18 and TRBJ2-1; 11 positions agree with TRBD1. The V gene's germline CDR1 is KGHSH and CDR2 LQKENI. V lost 6 bases and J lost 8; bases outside the gene matches: 9. This CDR3 has 15 amino acids. Here the CDR3 DNA reads TGTGCCAGCTCCCAGCCGGGACAGGGGGTGTATGAGCAGTTCTTC. Its protein is CASSQPGQGVYEQFF. Supplemented by reference TRBV18 and TRBJ2-1, the full variable domain reads NAGVMQNPRHLVRRRGQEARLRCSPMKGHSHVYWYRQLPEEGLKFMVYLQKENIIDESGMPKERFSAEFPKEGPSILRIQQVVRGDSAAYFCASSQPGQGVYEQFFGPGTRLTVL.

This chain connects TRBV6-5 to TRBJ1-3; 8 nucleotides line up with TRBD1. Germline trimming cut 6 bases from V and 0 bases from J; bases unmatched to any gene: 4. Germline values: CDR1 MNHEY, CDR2 SVGAGI. This CDR3 contains 15 residues. CDR3 residues: CASRLTGDSGNTIYF. The CDR3 DNA is TGTGCCAGCAGATTGACAGGGGACTCTGGAAACACCATATATTTT.

The genes are TRBV2 and TRBJ2-7; 11 bases agree with TRBD2. The CDR3 length is 15 residues. Germline V gene sequence: CDR1 SNHLY, CDR2 FYNNEI. J was trimmed by 2 bases and V by 6 bases; bases with no gene match: 6. The chain's CDR3 is CASRPGTSGAYEQYF. DNA of the CDR3: TGTGCCAGCAGGCCCGGGACTAGCGGAGCCTACGAGCAGTACTTC.

V and J are TRBV20-1 and TRBJ1-5; a possible D gene is TRBD1 (6 bases). Germline V lookup: CDR1 DFQATT, CDR2 SNEGSKA (reference sequence). V was cut by 3 bases and J by 2 bases, with 17 bases left in between. The CDR3 has 16 residues. DNA for the CDR3: TGCAGTGCTAGTAGGGTCGGGACATTTGGCAATCAGCCCCAGCATTTT. Amino acid sequence: CSASRVGTFGNQPQHF.

This chain links TRBV5-1 with TRBJ2-1, with 7 bases lining up with TRBD1. Per germline, CDR1 SGHRS and CDR2 YFSETQ. V lost 3 bases to trimming and J lost 7 bases; unmatched junction nucleotides: 7. The CDR3 has 14 amino acids. The chain's CDR3 is CASSSGQPENEQFF. The CDR3 coding sequence is TGCGCCAGCAGCTCGGGACAGCCGGAGAATGAGCAGTTCTTC.

Here the CDR3 reads CASRGDTDTQYF. CDR3 in DNA: TGCGCCAGCAGGGGCGACACAGATACGCAGTATTTT. V gene TRBV23-1 combines with J gene TRBJ2-3; D gene uncertain. Being an ORF, TRBV23-1 has a function that is uncertain. The CDR3 contains 12 residues. The V and J ends lost 6 bases and 2 bases respectively, with 6 bases between them.

The chain employs TRBV7-2 and TRBJ1-5; D may be TRBD1 (5 bases). Trimming cost V 1 base and J 2 bases, with 12 bases left between them. The CDR3 spans 16 residues. Germline-derived CDR1 and CDR2 are SGHTA and FQGNSA. CDR3 residues: CASSLEVGRGNQPQHF. DNA of the CDR3: TGTGCCAGCAGCTTAGAAGTGGGCAGGGGCAATCAGCCCCAGCATTTT.

V usage is TRBV19 and J usage is TRBJ2-1; 11 bases agree with TRBD2. The CDR3 runs to 15 residues. V was clipped by 6 bases and J by 9 bases; unmatched bases: 10. Germline V CDR1 and CDR2: LNHDA, SQIVND (reference sequence). CDR3 sequence: CASSNLAGGFAEQFF. The CDR3 nucleotides read TGTGCCAGTAGCAACCTAGCGGGAGGATTCGCTGAGCAGTTCTTC.

The chain is built from TRBV28 and TRBJ1-2; D is possibly TRBD1 (6 bases). V was pared by 3 bases and J by 7 bases, with 15 bases between. Germline-derived CDR1 and CDR2 are MDHEN and SYDVKM. CDR3 length: 14 residues. CDR3: CASSFLYRVGGYTF. CDR3 sequence (DNA): TGTGCCAGCAGTTTCCTTTACAGGGTGGGTGGCTACACCTTC.

In regard to this clone: The junction departs from germline at one end; a sequencing error may be responsible. The rearrangement links TRBV5-8 to TRBJ2-3, with 9 positions matching TRBD2. CDR1 and CDR2 (germline): SGHTS, YDEGEE. The CDR3 consists of 14 residues. CDR3 loop: CASSLGPGLAGTHF. The DNA for the CDR3 is TGTGCCAGCAGCTTGGGCCCGGGACTAGCCGGGACGCATTTT.

This clone was counted once. V and J are TRBV19 and TRBJ1-2; D possibly corresponds to TRBD1 (5 bases). V was shortened by 5 bases and J by 4 bases, with 14 bases between the two germline ends. Germline assignment: CDR1 LNHDA and CDR2 SQIVND (reference sequence). The length of the CDR3 is 14 residues. The CDR3 region is CASSWQGGGYGYTF. The CDR3, as DNA: TGTGCCAGTAGTTGGCAGGGAGGAGGCTATGGCTACACCTTC.

The genes are TRBV10-2 and TRBJ1-1; possible D gene TRBD1, 5 bases. Trimming removed 4 bases at V and 0 bases at J, with 9 bases between. The CDR3 consists of 14 residues. The germline V gene encodes CDR1 WSHSY and CDR2 SAAADI. The CDR3 region is CASSAGRVNTEAFF. The CDR3 DNA sequence: TGCGCCAGCAGTGCGGGCAGGGTGAACACTGAAGCTTTCTTT.

V usage is TRBV11-3 and J usage is TRBJ2-5, with 7 bases aligning to TRBD2. The germline V gene has CDR1 SGHNT and CDR2 YENEEA. With V trimmed by 5 bases and J by 5 bases, 17 bases remained unmatched. CDR3 length: 17 amino acids. The CDR3 bases are TGTGCCAGCAGCCAGGGAGGATCTAGCGGAGCTATGGAGACCCAGTACTTC. Its protein is CASSQGGSSGAMETQYF.

The V call is TRBV6-5, the J call TRBJ2-2; D call uncertain. Germline V gives CDR1 MNHEY, CDR2 SVGAGI. V was clipped by 4 bases and J by 4 bases, with 13 bases between them. This CDR3 comprises 15 residues. The chain's CDR3 is CASSSNLVLTGELFF. CDR3 bases: TGTGCCAGCAGTTCTAACTTGGTTCTCACCGGGGAGCTGTTTTTT.

The rearrangement links TRBV9 to TRBJ1-1; no firm D call. V was cut by 3 bases and J by 2 bases, with 8 bases left in between. Germline CDR1 SGDLS, CDR2 YYNGEE. CDR3 length equals 13 residues. As DNA, the CDR3 is TGTGCCAGCAGCGGCAACACAAACACTGAAGCTTTCTTT. Amino acids: CASSGNTNTEAFF.

The V and J genes are TRBV6-2 or TRBV6-3 and TRBJ2-7; the D gene is possibly TRBD2 (6 bases). Deletions cut 5 bases from V and 7 bases from J, with 15 bases between. The CDR3 is 13 amino acids. Germline CDR1 reads MNHEY; CDR2 reads SVGEGT. The CDR3, as DNA: TGTGCCAGCAGTCTCGGGGGAAGGCGGGAGCAGTACTTC. Translating it yields CASSLGGRREQYF.